This entry lists 4 T cell receptor beta chains sequenced from one sample in a study of blood T cell repertoires in COVID-19. Profiling relied on immunoSEQ multiplex PCR, and the TCRdb table lists in-frame clones only, not all of them. The sample shows approximately 300,000 clones, approximately 87% of them seen only once. Source material: PBMCs or T cells enriched from blood (not recorded which). The receptors were sampled from a woman aged 25 to 39 who had recovered from COVID-19.

This chain connects TRBV9 to TRBJ1-4; 7 positions match TRBD1. Looked up from germline, CDR1 is SGDLS and CDR2 is YYNGEE. V was clipped by 4 bases and J by 6 bases; unmatched bases: 9. The CDR3 runs 15 residues. Here the CDR3 DNA reads TGTGCCAGCAGCCCGTCGACAGGGATTTATGAAAAACTGTTTTTT. Residues: CASSPSTGIYEKLFF.

The chain is built from TRBV5-1 and TRBJ2-7, with D perhaps matching TRBD2 (5 bases). Germline V gene sequence: CDR1 SGHRS, CDR2 YFSETQ. V gave up 0 bases and J gave up 0 bases, with 13 bases separating them. This CDR3 comprises 16 residues. The CDR3 reads CASSLAIEGPSYEQYF. For the CDR3, the DNA is TGCGCCAGCAGCTTGGCCATTGAGGGTCCCTCCTACGAGCAGTACTTC.

The J gene is TRBJ1-2, the V gene TRBV19, with 7 bases that match TRBD1. The CDR3 has 14 amino acids. Trimming removed 4 bases from V and 4 bases from J; junction bases left unmatched: 6. Germline CDR1 is LNHDA and CDR2 is SQIVND (reference sequence). CDR3 protein: CASSTRDSTYGYTF. CDR3 DNA: TGTGCCAGTAGTACCCGGGACAGCACCTATGGCTACACCTTC.

The chain joins TRBV19 to TRBJ1-6, with D tentatively TRBD1 (6 bases). This CDR3 has 16 residues. V dropped 5 bases and J dropped 9 bases, with 20 bases sitting between them. The germline V gene encodes CDR1 LNHDA and CDR2 SQIVND (reference sequence). The CDR3 loop reads CASSGWTDLIGSPLHF. The CDR3 DNA follows: TGTGCCAGTAGTGGATGGACAGACCTTATAGGTTCACCCCTCCACTTT. Full variable domain (outside the CDR3, taken from reference TRBV19 and TRBJ1-6): DGGITQSPKYLFRKEGQNVTLSCEQNLNHDAMYWYRQDPGQGLRLIYYSQIVNDFQKGDIAEGYSVSREKKESFPLTVTSAQKNPTAFYLCASSGWTDLIGSPLHFGNGTRLTVT.